This TCR beta chain came from a study of blood T cell repertoires in COVID-19. Study context: COVID-19 samples collected from the United States, Italy and Spain covered acute and convalescent phases. In each case, the material was cDNA or gDNA derived from T cells, B-cell-depleted T cells, or PBMCs.

The CDR3 runs 15 residues. V was cut by 0 bases and J by 2 bases, with 11 bases left in between. Germline CDR1 LGHDT, CDR2 YNNKEL (reference sequence). In the original processing: Cell counts per sample came from amplifying reference gene primers. Using immunoSEQ multiplex PCR, the repertoire was profiled, and TCRdb retains in-frame clones only, with some absent. Clone size and the V and J calls come from that table; the DNA yielded D and trimming. The sample holds around 190,000 clones, 75% to 90% seen once. This clonotype was sampled from a woman aged 60-75 years with acute or convalescent COVID-19. The rearrangement links TRBV3-1 (or the pseudogene TRBV3-2) to TRBJ2-7; perhaps TRBD2 as D (6 bases). The specimen was peripheral blood. The CDR3 nucleotides are TGTGCCAGCAGCCAAGATTCCGGGGGAGCCTACGAGCAGTACTTC. It yields the protein CASSQDSGGAYEQYF.